This record covers a single T cell receptor (beta chain). No antigen is known for it. Every donor provided approximately 9.2 milliliters of peripheral blood. RNA extraction gave at least 5.5 micrograms of total RNA per sample. Sample-barcoded 5' priming and a J-beta primer mix drove a second PCR of 7 to 11 cycles. Every single cDNA molecule received a tag from a template-switch adaptor with 12 random nucleotides. TCRdb itself ran the 5' RACE reads through MiXCR, one entry per CDR3 protein. The sample holds about 1,500,000 distinct CDR3 sequences, 42% seen once. The entry originates in a study of blood T cells in healthy people across ages. Study outcomes and limitations: Estimates drawn from one million T cells were deemed to understate diversity.

The V gene's germline CDR1 is SGDLS and CDR2 YYNGEE. V shed 4 bases, J shed 6 bases, and the junction held 14 bases outside the gene matches. This CDR3 is 18 amino acids long. The clonotype comes from a woman aged 18-29 years in good health. The chain uses TRBV9 and TRBJ2-1, with 12 bases aligning to TRBD2. The material sequenced was blood. Here the CDR3 DNA reads TGTGCCAGCAGCCCTGGGGCTAGCGGGAGGGCCAGGGCCAATGAGCAGTTCTTC. This sequence encodes CASSPGASGRARANEQFF. Full variable domain (outside the CDR3, taken from reference TRBV9 and TRBJ2-1): DSGVTQTPKHLITATGQRVTLRCSPRSGDLSVYWYQQSLDQGLQFLIQYYNGEERAKGNILERFSAQQFPDLHSELNLSSLELGDSALYFCASSPGASGRARANEQFFGPGTRLTVL.